The 6 T cell receptor beta chains in this list originate from one sample, sequenced in a study of blood T cell repertoires in COVID-19. The method was immunoSEQ multiplex PCR; TCRdb's version includes in-frame clones alone and lacks a portion of them. In the table there are 140,000 to 150,000 clones, around 89% of which are singletons. The sequencing input was peripheral blood. All receptors come from a young man with COVID-19, enrolled during active disease.

This clone has only one observation. This rearrangement joins TRBV7-2 to TRBJ2-5; D might be TRBD1 (5 bases). CDR3 length: 14 amino acids. CDR1 and CDR2 (germline): SGHTA, FQGNSA. With 6 bases removed from V and 2 bases from J, the gap between germline ends came to 13 bases. The CDR3 nucleotides read TGTGCCAGCAGTAGGGGTTCATTTCAAGAGACCCAGTACTTC. Translated: CASSRGSFQETQYF. Using reference TRBV7-2 and TRBJ2-5 for the parts outside the CDR3, the full variable domain is GAGVSQSPSNKVTEKGKDVELRCDPISGHTALYWYRQSLGQGLEFLIYFQGNSAPDKSGLPSDRFSAERTGGSVSTLTIQRTQQEDSAVYLCASSRGSFQETQYFGPGTRLLVL.

This chain uses TRBV12-5 with TRBJ2-2; the match to TRBD2 covers 10 bases. V dropped 3 bases and J dropped 2; count of bases not matched to a gene: 6. The CDR3 is 17 residues long. The germline V gene encodes CDR1 LGHNT and CDR2 FRNRAP. The CDR3: CASGLAPLAGNTGELFF. CDR3 nucleotide sequence: TGTGCTAGTGGTTTAGCCCCACTAGCGGGAAACACCGGGGAGCTGTTTTTT.

V is TRBV2 and J is TRBJ1-5, with a tentative D call TRBD1 (6 bases). The V end lost 6 bases, the J end lost 7 bases, and 13 bases lay between the germline ends. The V gene's germline CDR1 is SNHLY and CDR2 FYNNEI. This CDR3 spans 13 amino acids. CDR3 DNA: TGTGCCAGCAGAAGACAGGTCGGGCAGCCCCAGCATTTT. Its translation: CASRRQVGQPQHF.

The chain is built from TRBV6-2 or TRBV6-3 and TRBJ2-7, with 7 bases identical to TRBD1. There are 14 residues in the CDR3. The V and J ends lost 3 bases and 5 bases, in that order; junction bases with no gene match: 7. CDR1 and CDR2 (germline): MNHEY, SVGEGT. The CDR3 protein is CASSYSDRFNEQYF. The CDR3 nucleotides read TGTGCCAGCAGTTATTCGGACAGGTTCAACGAGCAGTACTTC.

The chain has TRBV28 and TRBJ2-1; 8 bases agree with TRBD2. Germline trimming cut 6 bases from V and 6 bases from J; bases unmatched to any gene: 7. Per the germline V gene, CDR1 is MDHEN and CDR2 is SYDVKM. This CDR3 is 14 amino acids long. The CDR3 sequence: CASRLRLASNEQFF. For the CDR3, the DNA is TGTGCCAGCAGACTAAGACTAGCGAGCAATGAGCAGTTCTTC.

The gene calls are TRBV10-3 and TRBJ2-1, with 11 bases lining up with TRBD2. Germline assignment: CDR1 ENHRY and CDR2 SYGVKD. V lost 6 bases and J lost 4; bases outside the gene matches: 5. CDR3 size: 15 residues. The CDR3, as DNA: TGTGCCATCAGAAAAACTAGCGGGAGATACAATGAGCAGTTCTTC. It yields the protein CAIRKTSGRYNEQFF.